The subject of this entry is one T cell receptor beta chain. The antigen remains undetermined. These data originate in a study of shared clonotypes between healthy human individuals. Background on the study: Each donor had three CD4 naive, three CD4 memory, two CD8 naive and one CD8 memory plate.

Deletions cut 4 bases from V and 6 bases from J, with 12 bases between. Germline CDR1 reads ENHRY; CDR2 reads SYGVKD. This CDR3 spans 13 amino acids. General observations from the study: Among the subsets, naive ones generally showed larger estimated richness than memory ones. Sequencing depth was a factor that was expected to affect clonotype sharing among donors.

Clones were read by immunoSEQ multiplex PCR, and TCRdb kept only the in-frame ones, dropping some. This sample has 850,000 to 1,200,000 clones, with 65% to 80% found just once. The V and J genes are TRBV10-3 and TRBJ1-2; D unclear. The sample taken for sequencing was memory CD4+ T cells sorted from blood. Documented subset: CD45RA-negative fraction. The TCR comes from a man between 18 and 29 years old in good health. The CDR3: CAISGNPKDGYTF. CDR3 nucleotides: TGTGCCATCAGTGGGAACCCGAAAGATGGCTACACCTTC.